This T cell receptor (beta chain) originates from a study of T cell repertoires in cytomegalovirus infection. About the research overall: The study used recently identified HLA-C-restricted and well-studied HLA-B-restricted CMV epitopes. Public TCR beta signature analysis indicated the presence of both CMV infection and matching HLA type. The study's findings and limits: The ex vivo response was dominated by HLA-C-restricted CMV-specific TCR beta clonotypes.

This clonotype has more than one count but fewer than ten. As yet, its antigen is unknown. TCRdb reprocessed the reads with MiXCR, giving one entry per CDR3 protein. The sample includes approximately 1,000,000 distinct CDR3 sequences, about 33% seen only once; the top ten take around 15%. The germline V gene has CDR1 MNHEY and CDR2 SMNVEV (reference sequence). CDR3 length equals 15 residues. V lost 6 bases and J lost 3; bases outside the gene matches: 7. The chain joins TRBV27 to TRBJ1-1; TRBD1 matches at 10 bases. Sequencing was performed on cultured CD8+ T cells from PBMCs, taken from culture after CMV antigen stimulation. The TCR sequence derives from a human donor in good health (CMV status not recorded). Some clones in this sample may be carry-over from other donors' samples. CDR3 residues: CASSYKTGGHTEAFF. The CDR3 coding sequence is TGTGCCAGCAGCTATAAGACAGGGGGCCACACTGAAGCTTTCTTT.